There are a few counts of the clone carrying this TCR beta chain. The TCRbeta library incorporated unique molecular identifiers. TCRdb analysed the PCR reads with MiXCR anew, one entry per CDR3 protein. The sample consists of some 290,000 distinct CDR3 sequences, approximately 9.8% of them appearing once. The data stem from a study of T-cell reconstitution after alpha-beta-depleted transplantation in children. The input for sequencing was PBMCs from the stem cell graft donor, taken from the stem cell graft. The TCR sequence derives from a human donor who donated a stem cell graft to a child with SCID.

The chain's CDR3 is CASSLGTGGYEQFF. For the CDR3, the DNA is TGTGCCAGCAGTTTAGGGACAGGGGGCTATGAGCAGTTCTTC. V and J are TRBV12-3 or TRBV12-4 and TRBJ2-1; 11 bases map to TRBD1. V shed 1 base, J shed 8 bases, and the junction held 1 base outside the gene matches. This CDR3 is built from 14 residues.